The clone carrying this T cell receptor beta chain was counted ten times or more. Its antigen is still unknown. Using RNA template, CDR3s of TCR alpha and beta were amplified with iRepertoire arm-PCR. TCRdb reprocessed the multiplex PCR reads with MiXCR, giving one entry per CDR3 protein. The sample lists more than 90,000 distinct CDR3 sequences, approximately 40% occurring once. This entry comes from a study of glioma-infiltrating T cells. V lost 3 bases to trimming and J lost 6 bases, with 6 bases between them. In germline, CDR1 is DFQATT, CDR2 SNEGSKA (reference sequence). This CDR3 is built from 11 residues. Study-wide findings and caveats: Tissue and blood shared very few CDR3 sequences. Above-expected tissue-blood divergence occurred in all gliomas, most in low-grade ones.

The sequencing sample was made of glioma tissue, nonneoplastic brain tissue, or PBMCs (not recorded which). The rearrangement joins TRBV20-1 to TRBJ2-1, with D uncertain. The clonotype originates from a human donor with low-grade glioma or glioblastoma, undergoing nonglioma brain surgery, or in good health (not recorded which). CDR3 residues: CSASLINEQFF. CDR3 nucleotide sequence: TGCAGTGCTAGCCTCATCAATGAGCAGTTCTTC.